This T cell receptor beta chain was sequenced in a study of blood T cell repertoires in COVID-19. How the authors handled the data: Cell counts per sample came from amplifying reference gene primers. Sequencing was performed with immunoSEQ multiplex PCR; in TCRdb, only in-frame clones are kept and a portion is missing. V, J and clone size derive from that table, while D and trimming were established from the DNA sequence. The sample includes approximately 15,000 clones, over 70% of them seen just once. V was trimmed by 1 base and J by 1 base, leaving 10 bases between them. The CDR3 loop spans 16 amino acids. CDR1 and CDR2 (germline): LNHNV, YYDKDF (reference sequence). This clone is a singleton in its sample.

Sequencing was performed on peripheral blood. This rearrangement joins TRBV15 to TRBJ2-2; the D gene is possibly TRBD2 (6 bases). The TCR was taken from a human donor in a cohort sampled during active COVID-19. CDR3 sequence reads: CATSRVGSGNTGELFF. DNA of the CDR3: TGTGCCACCAGCAGAGTGGGTAGCGGGAACACCGGGGAGCTGTTTTTT.